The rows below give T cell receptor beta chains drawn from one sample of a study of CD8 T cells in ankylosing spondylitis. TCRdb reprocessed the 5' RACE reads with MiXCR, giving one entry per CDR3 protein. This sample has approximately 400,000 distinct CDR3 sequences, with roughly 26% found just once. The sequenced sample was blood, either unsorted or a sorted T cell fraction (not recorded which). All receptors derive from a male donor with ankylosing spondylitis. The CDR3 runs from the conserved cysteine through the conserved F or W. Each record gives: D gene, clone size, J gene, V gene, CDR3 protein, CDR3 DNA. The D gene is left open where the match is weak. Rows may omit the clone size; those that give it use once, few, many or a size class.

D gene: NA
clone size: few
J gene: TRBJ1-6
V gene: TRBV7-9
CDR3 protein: CASSLALLGSPLHF
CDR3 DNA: TGTGCCAGCAGCTTAGCGTTGTTGGGGTCACCCCTCCACTTT

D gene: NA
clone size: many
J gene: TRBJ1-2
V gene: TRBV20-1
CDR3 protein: CSARGQGYTF
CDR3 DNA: TGCAGTGCTAGAGGGCAAGGCTACACCTTC

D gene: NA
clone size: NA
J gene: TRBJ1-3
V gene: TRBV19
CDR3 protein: CASSIGYSGNTIYF
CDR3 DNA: TGTGCCAGTAGTATAGGCTACTCTGGAAACACCATATATTTT

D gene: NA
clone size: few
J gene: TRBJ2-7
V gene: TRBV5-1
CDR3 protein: CASSLEGAGVEQYF
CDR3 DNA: TGCGCCAGCAGCTTGGAAGGGGCCGGGGTCGAGCAGTACTTC

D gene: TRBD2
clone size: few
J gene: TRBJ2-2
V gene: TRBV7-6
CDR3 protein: CASSYSSGRNTGELFF
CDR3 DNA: TGTGCCAGCAGCTATTCTAGCGGTCGGAACACCGGGGAGCTGTTTTTT

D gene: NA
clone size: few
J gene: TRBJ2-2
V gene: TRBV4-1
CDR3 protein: CASSQDGQNTGELFF
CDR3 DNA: TGCGCCAGCAGCCAAGATGGACAGAACACCGGGGAGCTGTTTTTT

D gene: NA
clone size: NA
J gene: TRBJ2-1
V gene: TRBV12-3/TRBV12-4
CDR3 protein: CASSLSGTILSYNEQFF
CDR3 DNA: TGTGCCAGCAGTTTAAGTGGGACGATACTCTCCTACAATGAGCAGTTCTTC

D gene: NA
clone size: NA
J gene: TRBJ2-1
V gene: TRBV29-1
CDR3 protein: CSVPTGHNNEQFF
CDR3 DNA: TGCAGCGTCCCCACAGGACACAACAATGAGCAGTTCTTC

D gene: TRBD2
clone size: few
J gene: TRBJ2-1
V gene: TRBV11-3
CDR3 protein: CASSFGGRKVNEQFF
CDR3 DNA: TGTGCCAGCAGCTTTGGCGGGAGAAAAGTAAATGAGCAGTTCTTC

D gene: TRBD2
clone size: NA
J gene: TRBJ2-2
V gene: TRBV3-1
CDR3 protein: CASSVLAGGFGGELFF
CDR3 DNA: TGTGCCAGCAGCGTCCTAGCGGGAGGCTTCGGCGGGGAGCTGTTTTTT

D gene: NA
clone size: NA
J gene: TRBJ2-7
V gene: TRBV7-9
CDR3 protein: CASSLGWDRSYEQYF
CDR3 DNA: TGTGCCAGCAGCTTAGGATGGGACCGTTCCTACGAGCAGTACTTC

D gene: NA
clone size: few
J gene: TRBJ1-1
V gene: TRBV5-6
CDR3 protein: CASSLRGARNTEAFF
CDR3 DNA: TGTGCCAGCAGCTTGCGGGGAGCTAGGAACACTGAAGCTTTCTTT

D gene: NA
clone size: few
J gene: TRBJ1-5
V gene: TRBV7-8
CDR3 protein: CASSLQGQVGNQPQHF
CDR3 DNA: TGTGCCAGCAGCTTACAGGGGCAAGTTGGCAATCAGCCCCAGCATTTT

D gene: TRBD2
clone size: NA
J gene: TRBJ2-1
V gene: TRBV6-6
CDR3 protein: CASSGLAYNEQFF
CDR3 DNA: TGTGCCAGCAGTGGACTAGCTTACAATGAGCAGTTCTTC

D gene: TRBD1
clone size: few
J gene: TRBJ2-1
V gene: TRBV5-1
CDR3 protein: CASSLGGGRDEQFF
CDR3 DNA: TGCGCCAGCAGCTTGGGAGGGGGCCGGGATGAGCAGTTCTTC

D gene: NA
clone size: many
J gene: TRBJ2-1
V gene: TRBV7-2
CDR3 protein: CASNPQGRSSYNEQFF
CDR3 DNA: TGTGCCAGCAACCCTCAAGGCAGGAGCTCCTACAATGAGCAGTTCTTC

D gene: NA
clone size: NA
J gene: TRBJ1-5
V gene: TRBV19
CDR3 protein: CASSIRDGASNQPQHF
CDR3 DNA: TGTGCCAGTAGTATTCGGGATGGGGCGTCTAATCAGCCCCAGCATTTT

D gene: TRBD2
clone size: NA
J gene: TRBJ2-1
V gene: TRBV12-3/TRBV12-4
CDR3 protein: CASTPGLAGGFEQFF
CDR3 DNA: TGTGCCAGCACCCCGGGACTAGCGGGAGGGTTTGAGCAGTTCTTC

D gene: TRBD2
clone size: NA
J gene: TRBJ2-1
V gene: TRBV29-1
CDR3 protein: CSVEAGPSYNEQFF
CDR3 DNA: TGCAGCGTGGAAGCGGGACCCTCCTACAATGAGCAGTTCTTC

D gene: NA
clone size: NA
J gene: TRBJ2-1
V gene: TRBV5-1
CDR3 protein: CASSLAEWGLNEQFF
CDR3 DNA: TGCGCCAGCAGCTTGGCCGAGTGGGGCCTCAATGAGCAGTTCTTC

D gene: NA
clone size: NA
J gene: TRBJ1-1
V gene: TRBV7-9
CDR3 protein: CASSWQNTEAFF
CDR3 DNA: TGTGCCAGCAGCTGGCAGAACACTGAAGCTTTCTTT

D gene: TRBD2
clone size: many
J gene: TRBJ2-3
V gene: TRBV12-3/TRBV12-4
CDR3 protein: CASSFASGTSTDTQYF
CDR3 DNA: TGTGCCAGCAGTTTCGCTAGCGGGACAAGCACAGATACGCAGTATTTT

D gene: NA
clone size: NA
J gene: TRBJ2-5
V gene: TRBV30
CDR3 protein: CAWSDMSANQETQYF
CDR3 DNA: TGTGCCTGGAGTGATATGTCAGCAAACCAAGAGACCCAGTACTTC

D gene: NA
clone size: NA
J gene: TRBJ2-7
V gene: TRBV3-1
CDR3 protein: CASSRQVGLYEQYF
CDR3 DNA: TGTGCCAGCAGCCGCCAGGTGGGTCTCTACGAGCAGTACTTC

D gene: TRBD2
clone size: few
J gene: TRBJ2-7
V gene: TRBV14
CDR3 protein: CASSQRGKAGGPHEQYF
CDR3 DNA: TGTGCCAGCAGCCAACGAGGAAAGGCGGGAGGGCCCCACGAGCAGTACTTC

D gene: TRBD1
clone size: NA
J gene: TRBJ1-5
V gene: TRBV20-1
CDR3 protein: CSAGDRARGNQPQHF
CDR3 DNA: TGCAGTGCTGGGGACAGGGCGAGGGGCAATCAGCCCCAGCATTTT

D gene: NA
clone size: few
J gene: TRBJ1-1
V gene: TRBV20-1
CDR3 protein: CSASTGRRTEAFF
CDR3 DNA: TGCAGTGCTAGTACGGGGAGGCGAACTGAAGCTTTCTTT

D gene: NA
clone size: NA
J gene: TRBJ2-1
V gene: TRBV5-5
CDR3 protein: CASSLDPYELNEQFF
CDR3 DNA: TGTGCCAGCAGCTTGGACCCGTACGAGCTCAATGAGCAGTTCTTC

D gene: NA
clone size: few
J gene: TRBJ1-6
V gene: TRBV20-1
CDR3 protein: CSARRGTPLHF
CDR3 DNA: TGCAGTGCTAGACGGGGTACACCCCTCCACTTT

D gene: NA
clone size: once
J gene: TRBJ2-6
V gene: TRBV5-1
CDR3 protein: CASSLFLSPRSGANVLTF
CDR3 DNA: TGCGCCAGCAGCTTGTTCCTGAGCCCCCGCTCTGGGGCCAACGTCCTGACTTTC

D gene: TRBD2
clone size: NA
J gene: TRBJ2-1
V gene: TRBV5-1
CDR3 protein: CASSRGTSGRAYEQFF
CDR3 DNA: TGCGCCAGCAGCCGGGGGACTAGCGGGAGGGCCTATGAGCAGTTCTTC

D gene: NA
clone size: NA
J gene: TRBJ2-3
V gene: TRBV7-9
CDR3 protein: CAFDGGTDTQYF
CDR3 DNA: TGTGCCTTCGACGGCGGCACAGATACGCAGTATTTT

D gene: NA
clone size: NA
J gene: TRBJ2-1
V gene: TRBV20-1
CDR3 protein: CSAKPRAPKIPRNEQFF
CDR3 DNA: TGCAGTGCTAAGCCCCGAGCGCCCAAGATTCCGCGCAATGAGCAGTTCTTC

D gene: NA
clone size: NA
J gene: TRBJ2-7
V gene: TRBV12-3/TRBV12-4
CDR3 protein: CASSLAPDGAAYEQYF
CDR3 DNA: TGTGCCAGCAGTTTAGCGCCGGACGGAGCAGCCTACGAGCAGTACTTC

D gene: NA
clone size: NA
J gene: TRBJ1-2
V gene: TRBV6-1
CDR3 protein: CASSELGVTF
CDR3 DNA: TGTGCCAGCAGTGAATTAGGAGTCACCTTC

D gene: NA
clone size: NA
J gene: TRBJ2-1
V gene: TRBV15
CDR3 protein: CATSRDGTDGQFF
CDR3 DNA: TGTGCCACCAGCAGAGATGGGACGGACGGGCAGTTCTTC

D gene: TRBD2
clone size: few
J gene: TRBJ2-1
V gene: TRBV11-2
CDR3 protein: CASSRTSGRYSGYNEQFF
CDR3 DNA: TGTGCCAGCAGTAGGACTAGCGGGAGGTACTCAGGCTACAATGAGCAGTTCTTC

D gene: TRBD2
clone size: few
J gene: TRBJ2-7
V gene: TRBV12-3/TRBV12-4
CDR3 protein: CASSPGLAGRPGVYEQYF
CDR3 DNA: TGTGCCAGCAGTCCAGGACTAGCGGGACGCCCAGGGGTCTACGAGCAGTACTTC

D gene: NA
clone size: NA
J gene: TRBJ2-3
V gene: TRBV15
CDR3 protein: CATSSGDKGFSDTQYF
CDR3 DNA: TGTGCCACCAGCAGTGGTGACAAGGGCTTTTCCGATACGCAGTATTTT

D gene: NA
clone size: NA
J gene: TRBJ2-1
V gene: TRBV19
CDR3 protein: CASRDRGYNEQFF
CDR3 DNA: TGTGCCAGTAGGGACAGAGGTTACAATGAGCAGTTCTTC